This TCR beta chain appears in the sequencing data of a study of blood T cell repertoires in COVID-19. About the study: Samples of COVID-19 (acute and convalescent) were obtained from the United States, Italy and Spain. Sources were T cells, B-cell-depleted T cells, or PBMCs; the material itself was cDNA or gDNA.

This CDR3 is built from 13 residues. Germline-derived CDR1 and CDR2 are MNHEY and SVGAGI. Losses at the gene ends were 4 bases for V and 8 bases for J; bases not matched to a gene: 7. Profiled with immunoSEQ multiplex PCR; TCRdb holds only in-frame clones, not every one. The table shows some 150,000 clones, with roughly 87% occurring only once. This chain joins TRBV6-5 and TRBJ1-1; 7 nucleotides match TRBD1. Material: peripheral blood. The TCR was taken from a woman in her forties or fifties with acute or convalescent COVID-19. The CDR3 region is CASSWNPDREAFF. In nucleotides, the CDR3 is TGTGCCAGCAGTTGGAATCCGGACAGGGAAGCTTTCTTT.